The table lists the clone carrying this T cell receptor (beta chain) with a few counts. Indicated time point: newly diagnosed GD, antithyroid drugs for less than 3 months. Extracted RNA from PBMCs served as the source of the TCR library. These data originate in a study of regulatory T cells in long-lasting Graves disease. CDR3 regions were amplified by Arm-PCR using iRepertoire HTBI primers to build TCR beta libraries. TCRdb itself ran the multiplex PCR reads through MiXCR, one entry per CDR3 protein. The table includes 450,000 to 650,000 distinct CDR3 sequences, 15% to 20% detected once. These data also formed part of another study, on T cells in Graves' hyperthyroidism and ophthalmopathy.

The sample was peripheral blood mononuclear cells (PBMCs), taken at new diagnosis, from a patient treated with antithyroid drugs. The receptor comes from a woman aged 40 to 65 with Graves disease.

The CDR3 here is CASSLGQGAAFF. The CDR3 DNA reads as TGTGCCAGCAGCTTAGGACAGGGGGCGGCTTTCTTT. The chain has TRBV13 and TRBJ1-1; 9 positions agree with TRBD1. The V gene end was trimmed by 0 bases and the J gene end by 11 bases; junction bases not matched to a gene: 1. The germline V gene has CDR1 PRHDT and CDR2 FYEKMQ (reference sequence). The CDR3 is 12 residues long.